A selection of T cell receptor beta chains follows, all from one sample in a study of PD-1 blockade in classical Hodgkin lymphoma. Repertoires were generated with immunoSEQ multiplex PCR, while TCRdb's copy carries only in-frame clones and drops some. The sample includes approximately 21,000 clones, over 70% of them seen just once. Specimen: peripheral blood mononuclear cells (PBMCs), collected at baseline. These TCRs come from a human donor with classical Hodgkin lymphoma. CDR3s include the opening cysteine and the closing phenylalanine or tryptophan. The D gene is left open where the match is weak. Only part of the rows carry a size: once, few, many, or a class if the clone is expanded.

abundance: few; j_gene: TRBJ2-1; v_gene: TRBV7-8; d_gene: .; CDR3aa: CASSVTEGYEQFF; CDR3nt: TGTGCCAGCAGCGTCACAGAGGGCTATGAGCAGTTCTTC
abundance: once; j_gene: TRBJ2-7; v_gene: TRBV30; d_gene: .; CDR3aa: CAWSAQGYEQYF; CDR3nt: TGTGCCTGGAGCGCCCAGGGCTACGAGCAGTACTTC
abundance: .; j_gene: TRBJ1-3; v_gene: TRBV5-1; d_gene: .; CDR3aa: CASRTGNTIYF; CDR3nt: TGCGCCAGCAGAACGGGAAACACCATATATTTT
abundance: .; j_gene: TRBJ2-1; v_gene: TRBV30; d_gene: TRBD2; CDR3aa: CAWKGLSPYNEQFF; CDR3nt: TGTGCCTGGAAGGGACTATCGCCCTACAATGAGCAGTTCTTC
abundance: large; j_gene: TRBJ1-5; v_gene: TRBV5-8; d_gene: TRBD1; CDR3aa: CASSIQGFSNQPQHF; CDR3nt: TGTGCCAGCAGCATACAGGGGTTCAGCAATCAGCCCCAGCATTTT
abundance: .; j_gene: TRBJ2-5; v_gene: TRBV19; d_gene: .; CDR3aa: CASSLNRDQTQYF; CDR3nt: TGTGCCAGTAGCCTGAACAGGGATCAGACCCAGTACTTC
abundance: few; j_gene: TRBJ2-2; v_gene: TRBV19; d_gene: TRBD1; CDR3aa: CASRDREHTGELFF; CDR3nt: TGTGCCAGTAGGGACAGGGAGCACACCGGGGAGCTGTTTTTT
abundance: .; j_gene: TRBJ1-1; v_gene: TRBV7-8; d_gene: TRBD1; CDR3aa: CASRYRGQTEAFF; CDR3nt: TGTGCCAGCAGATACAGGGGGCAGACTGAAGCTTTCTTT
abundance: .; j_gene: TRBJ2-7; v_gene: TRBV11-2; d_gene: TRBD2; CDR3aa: CASSFGTTSYEQYF; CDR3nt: TGTGCCAGCAGTTTCGGGACTACTTCCTACGAGCAGTACTTC
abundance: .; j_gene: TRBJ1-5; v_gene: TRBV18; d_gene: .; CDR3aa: CASSPRHTLSNQPQHF; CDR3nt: TGTGCCAGCTCTCCCCGGCACACACTTAGCAATCAGCCCCAGCATTTT
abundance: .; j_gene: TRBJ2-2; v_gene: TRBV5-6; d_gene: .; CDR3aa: CASSLVTGTGELFF; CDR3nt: TGTGCCAGCAGCTTGGTAACAGGCACTGGGGAGCTGTTTTTT
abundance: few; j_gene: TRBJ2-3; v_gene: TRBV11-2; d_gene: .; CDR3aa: CASSFGPVSDTQYF; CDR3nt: TGTGCCAGCAGCTTCGGCCCCGTGTCAGATACGCAGTATTTT
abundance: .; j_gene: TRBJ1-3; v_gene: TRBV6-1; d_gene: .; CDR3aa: CASSAGFSGNTIYF; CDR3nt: TGTGCCAGCAGTGCGGGGTTCTCTGGAAACACCATATATTTT
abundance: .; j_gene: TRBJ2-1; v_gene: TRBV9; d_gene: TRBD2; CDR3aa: CAIRGGQPSVYSYNEQFF; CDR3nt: TGTGCCATCCGGGGGGGGCAACCCTCAGTTTACTCCTACAATGAGCAGTTCTTC
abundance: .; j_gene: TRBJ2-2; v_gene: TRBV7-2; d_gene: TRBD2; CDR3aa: CASSLAPSGYTGELFF; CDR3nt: TGTGCCAGCAGCTTAGCGCCTAGCGGCTACACCGGGGAGCTGTTTTTT
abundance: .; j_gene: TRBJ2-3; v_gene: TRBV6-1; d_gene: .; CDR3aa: CASSEGVWPGTDTQYF; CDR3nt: TGTGCCAGCAGTGAAGGTGTGTGGCCGGGCACAGATACGCAGTATTTT
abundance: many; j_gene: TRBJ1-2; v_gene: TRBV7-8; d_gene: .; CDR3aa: CASSLLLVSYGYTF; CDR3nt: TGTGCCAGCAGCTTACTTTTGGTGAGCTATGGCTACACCTTC
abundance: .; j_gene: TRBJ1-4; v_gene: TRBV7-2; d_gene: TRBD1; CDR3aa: CASSLPGQGSSNEKLFF; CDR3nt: TGTGCCAGCAGCTTACCGGGACAGGGGAGTTCTAATGAAAAACTGTTTTTT
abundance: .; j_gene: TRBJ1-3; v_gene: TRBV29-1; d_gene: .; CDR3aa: CSVQYSGNTIYF; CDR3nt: TGCAGCGTTCAGTACTCTGGAAACACCATATATTTT
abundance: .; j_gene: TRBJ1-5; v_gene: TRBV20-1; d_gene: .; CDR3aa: CSASFGHTQHF; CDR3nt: TGCAGTGCTAGTTTCGGACACACCCAGCATTTT
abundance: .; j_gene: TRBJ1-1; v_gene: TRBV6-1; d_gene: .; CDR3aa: CASRQENTEAFF; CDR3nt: TGTGCCAGTAGACAGGAGAACACTGAAGCTTTCTTT
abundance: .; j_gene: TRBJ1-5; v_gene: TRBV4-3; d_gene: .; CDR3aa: CASSQDWAGNQPQHF; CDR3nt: TGCGCCAGCAGCCAAGATTGGGCCGGTAATCAGCCCCAGCATTTT
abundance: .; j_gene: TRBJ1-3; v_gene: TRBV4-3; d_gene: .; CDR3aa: CASSQEADGNTIYF; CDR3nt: TGCGCCAGCAGCCAAGAGGCAGACGGAAACACCATATATTTT
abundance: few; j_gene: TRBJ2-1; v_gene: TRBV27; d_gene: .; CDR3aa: CASSHWPNEQFF; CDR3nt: TGTGCCAGCTCACATTGGCCCAATGAGCAGTTCTTC
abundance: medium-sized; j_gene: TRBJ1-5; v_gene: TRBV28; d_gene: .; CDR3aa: CASSLSQSQPQHF; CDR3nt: TGTGCCAGCAGTTTAAGCCAAAGTCAGCCCCAGCATTTT
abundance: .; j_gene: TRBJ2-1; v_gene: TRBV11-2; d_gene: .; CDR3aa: CASSLGSSYNEQFF; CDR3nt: TGTGCCAGCAGCTTAGGGAGCTCCTACAATGAGCAGTTCTTC
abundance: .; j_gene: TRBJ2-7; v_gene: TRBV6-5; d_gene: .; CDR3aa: CASRRDGTYEQYF; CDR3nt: TGTGCCAGCAGGCGGGACGGCACCTACGAGCAGTACTTC
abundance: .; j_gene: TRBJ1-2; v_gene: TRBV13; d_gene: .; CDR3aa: CASSLRANRDLDGYTF; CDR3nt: TGTGCCAGCAGCCTCAGGGCCAATCGGGACCTAGATGGCTACACCTTC
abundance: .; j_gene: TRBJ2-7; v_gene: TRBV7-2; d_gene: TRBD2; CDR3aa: CASSRTSGAQTAYEQYF; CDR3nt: TGTGCCAGCAGCCGGACTAGCGGGGCCCAAACCGCCTACGAGCAGTACTTC
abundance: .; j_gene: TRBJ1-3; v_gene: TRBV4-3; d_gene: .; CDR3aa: CASSQNSGSGNTIYF; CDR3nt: TGCGCCAGCAGCCAAAATTCCGGGAGCGGAAACACCATATATTTT
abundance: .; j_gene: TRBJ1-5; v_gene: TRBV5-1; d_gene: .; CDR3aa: CASSLLQGPQPQHF; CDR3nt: TGCGCCAGCAGCTTACTACAGGGTCCTCAGCCCCAGCATTTT
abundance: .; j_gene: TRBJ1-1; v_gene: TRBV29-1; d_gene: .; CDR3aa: CSAVLRGGTEAFF; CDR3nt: TGCAGCGCGGTTCTTCGTGGGGGGACTGAAGCTTTCTTT
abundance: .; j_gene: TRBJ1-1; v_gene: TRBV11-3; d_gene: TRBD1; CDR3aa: CASSLEGDSREAFF; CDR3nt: TGTGCCAGCAGCTTAGAGGGGGACAGCCGTGAAGCTTTCTTT
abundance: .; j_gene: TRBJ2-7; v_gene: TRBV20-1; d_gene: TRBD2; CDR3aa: CSARGGYEQYF; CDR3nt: TGCAGTGCTCGGGGGGGCTACGAGCAGTACTTC
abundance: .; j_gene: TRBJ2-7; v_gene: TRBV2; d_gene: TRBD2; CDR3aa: CASSGGRTSVQSYEQYF; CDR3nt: TGTGCCAGCAGTGGGGGTCGTACTAGCGTTCAATCCTACGAGCAGTACTTC